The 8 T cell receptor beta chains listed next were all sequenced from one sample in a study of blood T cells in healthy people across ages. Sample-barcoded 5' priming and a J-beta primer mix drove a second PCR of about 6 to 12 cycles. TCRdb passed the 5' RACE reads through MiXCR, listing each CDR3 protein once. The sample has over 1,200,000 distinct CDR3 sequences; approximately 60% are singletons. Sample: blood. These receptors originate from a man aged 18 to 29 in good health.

As DNA, the CDR3 is TGTGCCACCAGTGATTCTAGCGGGGGGGACCGAAAGCAGTTCTTC. Translation: CATSDSSGGDRKQFF. The gene calls are TRBV24-1 and TRBJ2-1, with 12 bases that match TRBD2. V dropped 2 bases and J dropped 11; count of bases not matched to a gene: 6. The CDR3 loop spans 15 amino acids. Germline CDR1 is KGHDR and CDR2 is SFDVKD.

CDR3 region: CASSIDGAYVKRGSYNEQFF. DNA for the CDR3: TGTGCCAGTAGTATAGATGGAGCTTATGTGAAACGCGGGAGCTACAATGAGCAGTTCTTC. The chain recombines TRBV19 with TRBJ2-1; 7 nucleotides line up with TRBD2. The CDR3 extends over 20 amino acids. J was trimmed by 3 bases and V by 0 bases; bases with no gene match: 17. Germline lookup yields CDR1 LNHDA and CDR2 SQIVND (reference sequence).

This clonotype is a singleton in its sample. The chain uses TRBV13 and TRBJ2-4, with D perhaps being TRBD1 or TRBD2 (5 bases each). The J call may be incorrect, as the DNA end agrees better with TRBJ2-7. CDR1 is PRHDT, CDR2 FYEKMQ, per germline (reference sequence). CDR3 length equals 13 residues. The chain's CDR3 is CASSLGRKYEQYF. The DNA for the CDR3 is TGTGCCAGCAGCTTGGGACGCAAGTACGAGCAGTACTTC.

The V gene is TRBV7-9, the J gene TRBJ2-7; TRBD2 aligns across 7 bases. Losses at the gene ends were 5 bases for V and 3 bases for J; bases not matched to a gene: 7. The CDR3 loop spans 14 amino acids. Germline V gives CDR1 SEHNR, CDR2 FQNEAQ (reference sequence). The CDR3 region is CASSLLERDYEQYF. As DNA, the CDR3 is TGTGCCAGCAGCCTGCTGGAGCGGGACTACGAGCAGTACTTC. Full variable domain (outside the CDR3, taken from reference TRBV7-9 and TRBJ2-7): DTGVSQNPRHKITKRGQNVTFRCDPISEHNRLYWYRQTLGQGPEFLTYFQNEAQLEKSRLLSDRFSAERPKGSFSTLEIQRTEQGDSAMYLCASSLLERDYEQYFGPGTRLTVT.

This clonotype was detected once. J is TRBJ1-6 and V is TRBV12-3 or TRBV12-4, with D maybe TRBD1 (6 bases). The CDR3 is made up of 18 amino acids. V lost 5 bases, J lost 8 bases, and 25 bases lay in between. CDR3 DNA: TGTGCCAGCAGTCGCTACCTTTGGACAGTGGGGCTGGATTCACCCCTCCACTTT. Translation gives CASSRYLWTVGLDSPLHF.

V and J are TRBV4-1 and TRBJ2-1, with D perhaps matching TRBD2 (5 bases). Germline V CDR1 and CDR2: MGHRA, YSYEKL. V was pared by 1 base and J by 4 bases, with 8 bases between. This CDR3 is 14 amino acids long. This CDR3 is CASSQGSGYNEQFF. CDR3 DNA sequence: TGCGCCAGCAGCCAAGGGTCGGGATACAATGAGCAGTTCTTC.

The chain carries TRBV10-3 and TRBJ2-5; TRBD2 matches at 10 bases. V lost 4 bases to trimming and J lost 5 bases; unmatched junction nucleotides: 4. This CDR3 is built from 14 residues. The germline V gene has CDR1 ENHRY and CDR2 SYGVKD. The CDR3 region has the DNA TGTGCCATCAGTGGGACTAGCGGATGGGAGACCCAGTACTTC. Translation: CAISGTSGWETQYF.

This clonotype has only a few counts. CDR3 in DNA: TGTGCCAGCAGTCCACTAGCGGGGGGTAACAGCGAGCAGTACTTC. It encodes CASSPLAGGNSEQYF. J is TRBJ2-5 and V is TRBV27; TRBD2 aligns across 12 bases. The assigned J gene may be wrong: the sequence end matches TRBJ2-7 better. This CDR3 comprises 15 residues. In germline, CDR1 is MNHEY, CDR2 SMNVEV (reference sequence).